These T cell receptor beta chains were read from a single sample in a study of T cells in Graves' hyperthyroidism and ophthalmopathy. TCRdb fed the multiplex PCR reads into MiXCR, producing one record per CDR3 protein. The sample has roughly 500,000 distinct CDR3 sequences; over 11% are singletons. Sequencing used blood. The receptor set was obtained from a woman aged 25 to 45 with Graves' hyperthyroidism that later progressed to Graves' ophthalmopathy. CDR3s include the opening cysteine and the closing phenylalanine or tryptophan. The D gene is left open where the match is weak. The size field is filled for only some rows; it gives once, few, many or a size class.

size: many; D: .; V: TRBV20-1; J: TRBJ2-7; CDR3: CSAREGTISYEQYF; DNA: TGCAGTGCTAGAGAGGGGACCATTTCCTACGAGCAGTACTTC
size: few; D: .; V: TRBV27; J: TRBJ2-7; CDR3: CASTKGGRSYEQYF; DNA: TGTGCCAGCACCAAAGGGGGGAGGTCCTACGAGCAGTACTTC
size: few; D: .; V: TRBV7-6; J: TRBJ1-1; CDR3: CASSRREGGTEAFF; DNA: TGTGCCAGCAGCCGGAGGGAAGGGGGCACTGAAGCTTTCTTT
size: many; D: TRBD2; V: TRBV7-9; J: TRBJ2-7; CDR3: CASSPTSSYYEQYF; DNA: TGTGCCAGCAGTCCGACTAGCTCCTACTACGAGCAGTACTTC
size: .; D: .; V: TRBV7-9; J: TRBJ1-5; CDR3: CASSPGGPQGYSNQPQHF; DNA: TGTGCCAGCAGCCCCGGGGGGCCACAAGGTTATAGCAATCAGCCCCAGCATTTT
size: .; D: TRBD2; V: TRBV4-3; J: TRBJ2-3; CDR3: CASSQDVGLVTDTQYF; DNA: TGCGCCAGCAGCCAAGATGTGGGACTAGTAACAGATACGCAGTATTTT
size: many; D: TRBD2; V: TRBV20-1; J: TRBJ2-1; CDR3: CSARASGRASSSYNEQFF; DNA: TGCAGTGCTAGAGCTAGCGGGAGAGCCAGCTCCTCCTACAATGAGCAGTTCTTC
size: .; D: TRBD1; V: TRBV2; J: TRBJ1-5; CDR3: CASTRHRGSNQPQHF; DNA: TGTGCCAGCACTCGCCACAGGGGGAGCAATCAGCCCCAGCATTTT
size: medium-sized; D: TRBD1; V: TRBV7-2; J: TRBJ2-7; CDR3: CASSPTGTGFDEQYF; DNA: TGTGCCAGCAGTCCGACCGGGACAGGATTCGACGAGCAGTACTTC
size: many; D: .; V: TRBV2; J: TRBJ2-3; CDR3: CASSGAGLSTDTQYF; DNA: TGTGCCAGCAGTGGGGCCGGGCTAAGCACAGATACGCAGTATTTT
size: many; D: TRBD1; V: TRBV6-2/TRBV6-3; J: TRBJ1-1; CDR3: CASSYPAVGQENTEAFF; DNA: TGTGCCAGCAGTTACCCGGCTGTGGGACAGGAGAACACTGAAGCTTTCTTT
size: .; D: .; V: TRBV5-1; J: TRBJ2-7; CDR3: CASSLVIYSGEQYF; DNA: TGCGCCAGCAGCTTGGTCATATACTCCGGGGAGCAGTACTTC
size: many; D: TRBD2; V: TRBV15; J: TRBJ2-1; CDR3: CATSREASGAFNEQFF; DNA: TGTGCCACCAGCAGAGAAGCTAGCGGGGCTTTCAATGAGCAGTTCTTC
size: many; D: .; V: TRBV28; J: TRBJ2-3; CDR3: CASSFGAGSSTDTQYF; DNA: TGTGCCAGCAGTTTTGGGGCAGGTTCTAGCACAGATACGCAGTATTTT
size: .; D: .; V: TRBV18; J: TRBJ1-1; CDR3: CASSPSGRQNTEAFF; DNA: TGTGCCAGCTCACCATCAGGGAGGCAGAACACTGAAGCTTTCTTT
size: many; D: .; V: TRBV29-1; J: TRBJ2-3; CDR3: CSAGSAYSADTQYF; DNA: TGCAGCGCCGGGTCCGCCTATTCGGCAGATACGCAGTATTTT
size: many; D: TRBD2; V: TRBV11-1; J: TRBJ2-1; CDR3: CASSLRVAGHYNEQFF; DNA: TGTGCCAGCAGCTTGAGGGTAGCGGGTCACTACAATGAGCAGTTCTTC
size: .; D: .; V: TRBV19; J: TRBJ2-5; CDR3: CASSGAGASKTQYF; DNA: TGTGCCAGTAGCGGAGCAGGGGCATCGAAGACCCAGTACTTC
size: many; D: .; V: TRBV28; J: TRBJ1-4; CDR3: CASNPGSGREYEKLFF; DNA: TGTGCCAGCAATCCGGGGTCGGGGAGAGAGTATGAAAAACTGTTTTTT
size: many; D: TRBD1; V: TRBV11-2; J: TRBJ2-3; CDR3: CASSPSGTGFFDTQYF; DNA: TGTGCCAGCAGCCCGTCCGGGACAGGGTTTTTTGATACGCAGTATTTT
size: many; D: TRBD2; V: TRBV12-3/TRBV12-4; J: TRBJ2-5; CDR3: CASRGTSSGETQYF; DNA: TGTGCCAGCAGAGGGACTAGCTCGGGGGAGACCCAGTACTTC
size: many; D: .; V: TRBV24-1; J: TRBJ2-3; CDR3: CATSAGTDTQYF; DNA: TGTGCCACCAGTGCCGGTACAGATACGCAGTATTTT
size: many; D: TRBD1; V: TRBV11-3; J: TRBJ1-2; CDR3: CASSPTGARGYTF; DNA: TGTGCCAGCAGCCCGACAGGGGCGCGTGGCTACACCTTC
size: few; D: TRBD1; V: TRBV24-1; J: TRBJ1-5; CDR3: CATSHSGQGNMEPQHF; DNA: TGTGCCACCAGTCATTCGGGACAGGGGAATATGGAGCCCCAGCATTTT
size: many; D: .; V: TRBV7-9; J: TRBJ2-3; CDR3: CASTLKEWADTQYF; DNA: TGTGCCAGCACCCTAAAAGAGTGGGCAGATACGCAGTATTTT
size: many; D: TRBD2; V: TRBV12-5; J: TRBJ2-1; CDR3: CASGLVLEAGGRPYRYNEQFF; DNA: TGTGCTAGTGGTTTGGTACTTGAGGCGGGAGGGCGGCCATACCGATACAATGAGCAGTTCTTC
size: many; D: .; V: TRBV29-1; J: TRBJ2-7; CDR3: CSVGVDSYEQYF; DNA: TGCAGCGTTGGGGTAGACTCCTACGAGCAGTACTTC
size: .; D: TRBD1; V: TRBV20-1; J: TRBJ2-7; CDR3: CSAPHPPGTGGSYEQYF; DNA: TGCAGTGCTCCACATCCCCCCGGGACAGGGGGGTCCTACGAGCAGTACTTC
size: .; D: TRBD2; V: TRBV2; J: TRBJ2-1; CDR3: CASSRLAGGRDEQFF; DNA: TGTGCCAGCTCCCGGCTAGCGGGAGGAAGGGATGAGCAGTTCTTC
size: .; D: .; V: TRBV7-2; J: TRBJ2-7; CDR3: CASNLGSYEQYF; DNA: TGTGCCAGCAACTTAGGGTCCTACGAGCAGTACTTC
size: .; D: TRBD1; V: TRBV12-3/TRBV12-4; J: TRBJ2-5; CDR3: CASSAGQAKETQYF; DNA: TGTGCCAGCAGTGCGGGACAGGCGAAAGAGACCCAGTACTTC
size: many; D: TRBD2; V: TRBV3-1; J: TRBJ2-2; CDR3: CASSSSAGRGTGELFF; DNA: TGTGCCAGCAGCTCCTCGGCGGGGAGGGGAACCGGGGAGCTGTTTTTT
size: many; D: .; V: TRBV5-6; J: TRBJ2-7; CDR3: CASSALQGLRLYEQYF; DNA: TGTGCCAGCAGCGCCCTTCAGGGACTTAGATTGTACGAGCAGTACTTC